A single sample gave rise to the 4 T cell receptor beta chains below, sequenced in a study of blood T cell repertoires in COVID-19. TCRdb's copy holds only in-frame clones and misses some; the assay was immunoSEQ multiplex PCR. The sample contains 200,000 to 250,000 clones, 86% of which appear only once. Sequenced: peripheral blood. These receptors came from a man aged 25-45 years who had recovered from COVID-19.

This rearrangement joins TRBV7-2 to TRBJ1-3, with TRBD1 matching over 10 bases. The CDR3 is made up of 16 amino acids. The germline V gene encodes CDR1 SGHTA and CDR2 FQGNSA. V dropped 5 bases and J dropped 4; count of bases not matched to a gene: 8. This chain's CDR3 is CASSPRTGGEGNTIYF. The CDR3 DNA sequence: TGTGCCAGCAGCCCCCGGACAGGGGGAGAGGGAAACACCATATATTTT.

The chain has TRBV6-2 or TRBV6-3 and TRBJ2-7, with TRBD2 as a possible D gene (5 bases). This CDR3 has 12 residues. The germline gives CDR1 MNHEY, CDR2 SVGEGT. Trimming took off 5 bases at V and 2 bases at J, with 7 bases between the two ends. CDR3 loop: CASSGRAYEQYF. In nucleotides, the CDR3 is TGTGCCAGCAGTGGGCGGGCCTACGAGCAGTACTTC.

The J gene is TRBJ1-6, the V gene TRBV19; D may be TRBD1 (5 bases). Germline V CDR1 and CDR2: LNHDA, SQIVND (reference sequence). The CDR3 is 15 residues long. V lost 7 bases to trimming and J lost 0 bases, with 10 bases between them. CDR3 nucleotides: TGTGCCAGTACTAGGGGCTACTCCTATAATTCACCCCTCCACTTT. The encoded protein is CASTRGYSYNSPLHF.

This clone came up many times. This chain links TRBV10-3 with TRBJ2-7; 8 positions agree with TRBD1. Looked up from germline, CDR1 is ENHRY and CDR2 is SYGVKD. The CDR3 totals 16 residues. V gave up 2 bases and J gave up 0 bases; unmatched junction bases: 6. The DNA for the CDR3 is TGTGCCATCAGTGAGGGGACAGGCGGTAGCTCCTACGAGCAGTACTTC. Translated: CAISEGTGGSSYEQYF.